This TCR beta chain derives from a study of cytomegalovirus exposure and HLA in healthy donors. As for the study in general: The same platform was used for the 110 or so validation repertoires as for the 650 to 700 first-cohort repertoires, as reported in a later analysis. Overall study findings and caveats: Most sequenced TCRs were rare (though some public TCRs occurred in many donors). In the approximately 130 validation repertoires, a later analysis found that first-cohort TCR clusters tended to co-occur. With high specificity and sensitivity, the classifier reportedly diagnosed cytomegalovirus status.

Remarks on this clone: Its cognate antigen is unknown.

Germline CDR1 is SGHRS and CDR2 is YFSETQ. Trimming removed 2 bases from V and 0 bases from J; junction bases left unmatched: 6. The CDR3 is 16 amino acids. The method was immunoSEQ multiplex PCR; TCRdb's version includes in-frame clones alone and lacks a portion of them. The sample holds 90,000 to 100,000 clones, 85% to 95% seen once. The origin of this receptor is a woman aged 30 to 39 in good health and CMV-seropositive. The specimen was PBMCs. V and J are TRBV5-1 and TRBJ2-5, with 8 bases aligning to TRBD1. CDR3 sequence reads: CASSFGTGTNQETQYF. CDR3 nucleotides: TGCGCCAGCAGCTTCGGGACAGGTACGAACCAAGAGACCCAGTACTTC. The entire variable domain, with the rest obtained from reference TRBV5-1 and TRBJ2-5, is as follows: KAGVTQTPRYLIKTRGQQVTLSCSPISGHRSVSWYQQTPGQGLQFLFEYFSETQRNKGNFPGRFSGRQFSNSRSEMNVSTLELGDSALYLCASSFGTGTNQETQYFGPGTRLLVL.